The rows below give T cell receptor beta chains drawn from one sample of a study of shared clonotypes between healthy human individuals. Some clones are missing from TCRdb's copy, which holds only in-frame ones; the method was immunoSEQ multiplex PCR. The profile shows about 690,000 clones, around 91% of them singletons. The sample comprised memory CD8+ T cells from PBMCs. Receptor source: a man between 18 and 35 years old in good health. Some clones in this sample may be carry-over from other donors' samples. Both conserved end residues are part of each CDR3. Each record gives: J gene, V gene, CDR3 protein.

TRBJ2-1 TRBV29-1 CSVLAGGNNEQFF
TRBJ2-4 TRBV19 CASSIAGAKNIQYF
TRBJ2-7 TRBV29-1 CSVVSLVYEQYF
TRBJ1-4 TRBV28 CASSLWGRWDEKLFF
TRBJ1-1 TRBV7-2 CASSQGTANTEAFF
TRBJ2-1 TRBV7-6 CASSLKAPGTRGYNEQFF
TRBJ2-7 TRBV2 CASSPSRGPYEQYF
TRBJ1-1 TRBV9 CASSVGTGGEAFF
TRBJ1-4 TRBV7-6 CASSPAGEGLNEKLFF
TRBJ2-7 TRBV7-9 CASSLSRGDEQYF
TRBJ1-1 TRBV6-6 CASSSFDTTRVTEAFF
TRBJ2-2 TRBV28 CASPTGSNGELFF
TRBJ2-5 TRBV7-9 CASSGSGTHQETQYF
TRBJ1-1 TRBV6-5 CASSYEGGEAFF
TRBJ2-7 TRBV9 CASSSRDRGFSEQYF
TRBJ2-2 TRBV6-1 CASSETAGDTGELFF
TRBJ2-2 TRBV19 CASKRGEGTGELFF
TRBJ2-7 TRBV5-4 CASSPPTSGPHYEQYF
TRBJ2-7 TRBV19 CASSMMGLLPYEQYF
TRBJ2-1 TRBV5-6 CASSLVSGVYNEQFF
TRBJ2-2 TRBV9 CASSGLKSGLAGNTGELFF
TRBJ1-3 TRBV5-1 CASSLTSGPLNTIYF
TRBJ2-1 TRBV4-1 CASSQEWAGGSYNEQFF
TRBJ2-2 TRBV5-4 CASSFNGGELFF
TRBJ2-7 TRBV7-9 CASLAEGSEQYF
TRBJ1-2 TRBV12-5 CASGLQGANYGYTF
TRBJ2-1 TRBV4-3 CASSHGGNYNEQFF
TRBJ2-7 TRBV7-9 CASSTPTLNPSYEQHF
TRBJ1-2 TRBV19 CASSVGYGYTF
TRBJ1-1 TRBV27 CASSLRDRGPEAFF
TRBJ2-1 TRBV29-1 CSVVIGLRDRGPPGQSYNEQFF
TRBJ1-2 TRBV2 CANDRGGYTF
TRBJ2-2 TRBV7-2 CASSSRAGQGSGELFF
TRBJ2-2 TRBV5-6 CASSFLAGELFF
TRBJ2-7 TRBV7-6 CASSRGSQSGHYEQYF
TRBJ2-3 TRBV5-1 CASSSQTGSTDTQYF
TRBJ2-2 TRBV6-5 CASSYSWTGELFF
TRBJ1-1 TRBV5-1 CASSLRFRQVGPEAFF
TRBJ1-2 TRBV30 CAWRSYGYTF
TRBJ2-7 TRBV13 CASSSAPGRSPTSYEQYF
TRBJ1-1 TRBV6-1 CASSRDENTEAFF
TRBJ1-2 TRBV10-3 CAISGEQGLGRGYTF
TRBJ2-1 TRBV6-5 CASRTGGYNEQFF
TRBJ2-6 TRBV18 CASSPRQGTASGANVLTF
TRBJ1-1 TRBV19 CASILWGVEAFF
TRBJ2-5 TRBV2 CASSEAGRQQETQYF
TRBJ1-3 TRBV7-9 CASSSAAGEPGNTIYF
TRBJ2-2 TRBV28 CASSYHQREGTGELFF
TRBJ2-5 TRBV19 CASMVVAQETQYF
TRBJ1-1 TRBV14 CASSPSSRGLVSPPEAFF
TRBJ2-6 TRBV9 CASSSGGSPSGANVLTF
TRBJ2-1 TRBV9 CASSLGGGPYNEQFF
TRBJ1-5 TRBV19 CASSPTGFDQPQHF
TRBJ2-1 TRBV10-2 CASSSVAGYNEQFF
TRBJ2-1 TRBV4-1 CASRPTGSSYNEQFF
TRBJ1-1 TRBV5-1 CASSLDLGGTEAFF
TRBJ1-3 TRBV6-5 CASSYTGLGPGNTIYF
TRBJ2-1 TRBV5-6 CASSLGLPEQFF
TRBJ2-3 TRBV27 CASSEWGTDTQYF